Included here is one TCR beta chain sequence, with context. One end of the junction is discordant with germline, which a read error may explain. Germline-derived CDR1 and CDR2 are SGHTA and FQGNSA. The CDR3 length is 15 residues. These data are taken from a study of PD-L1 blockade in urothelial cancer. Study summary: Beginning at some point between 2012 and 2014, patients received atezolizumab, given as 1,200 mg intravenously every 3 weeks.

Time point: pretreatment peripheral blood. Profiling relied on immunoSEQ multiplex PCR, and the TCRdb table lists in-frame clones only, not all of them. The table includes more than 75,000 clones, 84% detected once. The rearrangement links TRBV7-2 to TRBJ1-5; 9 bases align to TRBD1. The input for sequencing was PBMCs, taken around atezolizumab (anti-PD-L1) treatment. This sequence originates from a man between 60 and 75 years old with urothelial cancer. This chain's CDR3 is CASSLDGQGNRPQHF. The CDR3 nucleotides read TGTGCCAGCAGCTTAGACGGACAGGGGAATCGGCCCCAGCATTTT.